These 28 T cell receptor beta chains were all obtained from the same sample, sequenced in a study of cytomegalovirus exposure and HLA in healthy donors. The PCR contained 60 Vbeta and 13 Jbeta primers. Here immunoSEQ multiplex PCR was the method, and the copy in TCRdb shows in-frame clones only, minus some. Of around 80,000 clones listed, approximately 69% were seen once; the top ten hold 9.1%. The sample comprised PBMCs. All receptors come from a man in his forties in good health and CMV-seropositive.

The chain recombines TRBV2 with TRBJ1-1; tentative D call: TRBD1 (5 bases). Trimming pared 8 bases from V and 4 bases from J, leaving 20 bases between. Germline values: CDR1 SNHLY, CDR2 FYNNEI. CDR3 length: 15 amino acids. The CDR3 sequence is CASCQGRAASTEAFF. The CDR3, as DNA: TGTGCCAGCTGCCAAGGCAGGGCTGCATCCACTGAAGCTTTCTTT. Complete variable domain (other parts from reference TRBV2 and TRBJ1-1): EPEVTQTPSHQVTQMGQEVILRCVPISNHLYFYWYRQILGQKVEFLVSFYNNEISEKSEIFDDQFSVERPDGSNFTLKIRSTKLEDSAMYFCASCQGRAASTEAFFGQGTRLTVV.

The rearrangement links TRBV13 to TRBJ1-2; no clear D gene. Germline CDR1 and CDR2: PRHDT and FYEKMQ (reference sequence). The CDR3 sequence is 12 residues long. V dropped 3 bases and J dropped 4 bases, with 6 bases sitting between them. The CDR3: CASSLGFYGYTF. The CDR3 DNA sequence: TGTGCCAGCAGCTTGGGCTTCTATGGCTACACCTTC.

The rearrangement uses TRBV19 and TRBJ1-2; the D is unclear. This CDR3 has 15 amino acids. Germline V gene lookup returns CDR1 LNHDA and CDR2 SQIVND (reference sequence). V gave up 5 bases and J gave up 2 bases, with 15 bases separating them. The CDR3 DNA sequence: TGTGCCAGTAGTGACCAATGGACGGGAAACTATGGCTACACCTTC. It translates to CASSDQWTGNYGYTF.

This sequence joins TRBV19 and TRBJ1-1; 7 bases are a match to TRBD1. V trimming: 7 bases; J trimming: 3 bases; junction bases outside the gene matches: 11. CDR3 length: 15 amino acids. Germline V gene data show CDR1 as LNHDA and CDR2 as SQIVND (reference sequence). The CDR3 DNA reads as TGTGCCAGTATGAACAGGGGAGTAGGCGACACTGAAGCTTTCTTT. This encodes CASMNRGVGDTEAFF.

This clone was detected only once. J is TRBJ2-1 and V is TRBV28; unclear D gene. The CDR3 is made up of 15 amino acids. Germline assignment: CDR1 MDHEN and CDR2 SYDVKM. V was cut by 8 bases and J by 7 bases, with 21 bases left in between. CDR3 nucleotides: TGTGCCAGCGGTATCTTTAAGACTGGCTTGAATGAGCAGTTCTTC. Translated, it gives CASGIFKTGLNEQFF.

There are a few counts of this clone. The chain is built from TRBV30 and TRBJ1-4, with 10 positions matching TRBD1. Germline CDR1 is GTSNPN and CDR2 is SVGIG (reference sequence). The CDR3 is 16 amino acids. The V segment lost 1 base and the J segment 6 bases; nucleotides outside the gene matches: 8. The DNA of the CDR3 is TGTGCCTGGAGTGCACCCCGGGACAGGGGAGATGAAAAACTGTTTTTT. Its translation is CAWSAPRDRGDEKLFF.

J is TRBJ2-6 and V is TRBV5-1, with TRBD1 matching over 9 bases. The germline gives CDR1 SGHRS, CDR2 YFSETQ. V trimming: 4 bases; J trimming: 0 bases; junction bases outside the gene matches: 11. The CDR3 consists of 19 residues. The CDR3 bases are TGCGCCAGCAGCCTCGACGGGACAGGGACGGGCTCTGGGGCCAACGTCCTGACTTTC. This codes for CASSLDGTGTGSGANVLTF.

V gene TRBV4-3 combines with J gene TRBJ1-6; 8 nucleotides line up with TRBD1. The CDR3 runs 15 residues. V dropped 4 bases and J dropped 7; count of bases not matched to a gene: 6. CDR1 and CDR2 (germline): LGHNA, YSLEER. The CDR3 spells CASSPDRDGNSPLHF. In nucleotides, the CDR3 is TGCGCCAGCAGCCCGGACAGGGACGGCAATTCACCCCTCCACTTT.

The V gene is TRBV9, the J gene TRBJ1-1, with 8 bases matching TRBD1. Per the germline V gene, CDR1 is SGDLS and CDR2 is YYNGEE. The junction had 10 bases not matched to a gene; V was cut back by 4 bases and J by 5 bases. The CDR3 is 15 amino acids. The CDR3 sequence is CASSPRTGFRTEAFF. CDR3 bases: TGTGCCAGCAGCCCCCGGACAGGGTTTAGAACTGAAGCTTTCTTT.

This clone was detected a few times. V usage is TRBV5-6 and J usage is TRBJ2-1, with D possibly TRBD2 on 6 matching bases. This CDR3 region has 14 residues. The V end was cut by 2 bases, the J end by 11 bases, with 17 bases between. Germline CDR1 and CDR2: SGHDT and YYEEEE. This chain's CDR3 is CASSLGTGALKQFF. The CDR3 coding sequence is TGTGCCAGCAGCTTAGGAACGGGAGCCCTAAAGCAGTTCTTC.

This chain uses TRBV6-6 with TRBJ1-2, with TRBD1 as a possible D gene (6 bases). V lost 4 bases and J 2 bases, leaving 8 bases between the germline ends. The CDR3 has 13 amino acids. Germline assignment: CDR1 MNHNY and CDR2 SVGAGI (reference sequence). CDR3 coding DNA: TGTGCCAGCAGTTCCGACAGGAACTATGGCTACACCTTC. Translating gives CASSSDRNYGYTF.

This clone has a handful of counts. The rearrangement uses TRBV7-2 and TRBJ2-3; D might be TRBD1 (5 bases). Germline V gene data show CDR1 as SGHTA and CDR2 as FQGNSA. Deletions cut 5 bases from V and 2 bases from J, with 14 bases between. The CDR3 consists of 15 residues. The CDR3 nucleotides read TGTGCCAGCAGCCTACGCGGCGGACACACAGATACGCAGTATTTT. It specifies CASSLRGGHTDTQYF.

The V and J genes are TRBV4-2 and TRBJ2-7; possibly TRBD1 for D (5 bases). Between the trimmed V and J ends, which lost 0 bases and 6 bases, there was a span of 9 bases. The germline V gene has CDR1 LGHNA and CDR2 YNFKEQ. The CDR3 has 13 amino acids. The CDR3 bases are TGTGCCAGCAGCCAAGATAAAAGGGGCGAGCAGTACTTC. Amino acid sequence: CASSQDKRGEQYF.

The chain uses TRBV2 and TRBJ1-5, with 10 bases that match TRBD1. CDR1 is SNHLY, CDR2 FYNNEI, per germline. CDR3 length: 15 amino acids. J was trimmed by 4 bases and V by 7 bases; bases with no gene match: 7. CDR3 sequence: CASTTGQGSNQPQHF. For the CDR3, the DNA is TGTGCCAGCACCACGGGACAGGGGTCGAATCAGCCCCAGCATTTT.

This clone was counted a few times. The chain uses TRBV25-1 and TRBJ1-6, with 7 bases that match TRBD1. The germline V gene has CDR1 MGHDK and CDR2 SYGVNS. This CDR3 comprises 14 residues. The V and J ends lost 6 bases and 6 bases, in that order; junction bases with no gene match: 5. This CDR3 reads CASSPTGINSPLHF. As DNA, the CDR3 is TGTGCCAGCAGCCCGACAGGGATTAATTCACCCCTCCACTTT.

This clone was seen just once. The DNA of the CDR3 is TGTGCCAGCAGTGAAGACTTAGGACAGGGGAAATTGAACACTGAAGCTTTCTTT. Its translation: CASSEDLGQGKLNTEAFF. This chain connects TRBV2 to TRBJ1-1; 9 bases match TRBD1. The length of the CDR3 is 18 residues. J gave up 0 bases and V 1 base, and 9 bases lay outside the gene matches. Germline V CDR1 and CDR2: SNHLY, FYNNEI.

The chain combines TRBV5-4 with TRBJ1-4; TRBD1 aligns across 9 bases. Germline CDR1 reads SGHNT; CDR2 reads YYREEE (reference sequence). V was pared by 4 bases and J by 7 bases, with 8 bases of the junction left unmatched. CDR3 size: 15 residues. DNA for the CDR3: TGTGCCAGCAGCCTGGCGGGACAGGGCCGTGAAAAACTGTTTTTT. Its translation is CASSLAGQGREKLFF.

The V call is TRBV10-3, the J call TRBJ2-7, with 12 nucleotides matching TRBD2. J gave up 5 bases and V 3 bases, and 11 bases lay outside the gene matches. CDR3 length: 17 amino acids. Germline-derived CDR1 and CDR2 are ENHRY and SYGVKD. The DNA of the CDR3 is TGTGCCATCAGTGATGGGAGACTAGCGGGGGATACGAACGAGCAGTACTTC. Its protein is CAISDGRLAGDTNEQYF.

The rearrangement uses TRBV27 and TRBJ2-3; the match to TRBD2 covers 10 bases. The germline V gene has CDR1 MNHEY and CDR2 SMNVEV (reference sequence). The CDR3 totals 18 residues. The V segment lost 5 bases and the J segment 4 bases; nucleotides outside the gene matches: 15. CDR3 in DNA: TGTGCCAGCAGTCCGATAGTCCCTAGCGGGAGTATCTCAGATACGCAGTATTTT. This encodes CASSPIVPSGSISDTQYF.

V gene TRBV5-1 combines with J gene TRBJ2-1, with D possibly matching TRBD1 (6 bases). This CDR3 has 16 residues. V lost 4 bases, J lost 2 bases, and 16 bases lay in between. CDR1 SGHRS and CDR2 YFSETQ come from the germline V gene. The CDR3 protein is CASSLFTGNPYNEQFF. The CDR3 coding sequence is TGCGCCAGCAGCCTATTTACAGGGAACCCCTACAATGAGCAGTTCTTC.

The J gene is TRBJ1-3, the V gene TRBV5-4, with D possibly TRBD1 on 5 matching bases. CDR3 length equals 15 residues. Trimming pared 2 bases from V and 2 bases from J, leaving 11 bases between. From germline, CDR1 is SGHNT and CDR2 YYREEE (reference sequence). The CDR3 region is CASSLPGEAGNTIYF. The CDR3 DNA reads as TGTGCCAGCAGCTTACCGGGGGAAGCTGGAAACACCATATATTTT.

The V and J genes are TRBV9 and TRBJ1-2; D gene unclear. Trimming stripped 6 bases from V and 1 base from J, with 13 bases between. The V gene's germline CDR1 is SGDLS and CDR2 YYNGEE. The CDR3 is 14 amino acids. The CDR3: CASNNHGDNYGYTF. CDR3 nucleotides: TGTGCCAGCAACAACCATGGAGATAACTATGGCTACACCTTC. The whole variable domain, filled in from reference TRBV9 and TRBJ1-2, reads DSGVTQTPKHLITATGQRVTLRCSPRSGDLSVYWYQQSLDQGLQFLIQYYNGEERAKGNILERFSAQQFPDLHSELNLSSLELGDSALYFCASNNHGDNYGYTFGSGTRLTVV.

The chain couples TRBV9 to TRBJ1-1; the D gene is possibly TRBD1 (6 bases). Deletions cut 1 base from V and 5 bases from J, with 12 bases between. Germline V lookup: CDR1 SGDLS, CDR2 YYNGEE. The CDR3 covers 14 residues. CDR3 region: CASSVTVTGTEAFF. CDR3 sequence (DNA): TGTGCCAGCAGCGTAACGGTAACAGGGACTGAAGCTTTCTTT.

This clone was detected only a few times. This chain joins TRBV5-4 and TRBJ1-3, with D perhaps matching TRBD1 (5 bases). The germline V gene has CDR1 SGHNT and CDR2 YYREEE (reference sequence). The CDR3 runs to 15 residues. The V end lost 4 bases, the J end lost 0 bases, and 11 bases lay between the germline ends. In DNA, the CDR3 is TGTGCCAGCAGCGTACAGGTTCGCTCTGGAAACACCATATATTTT. It is translated as CASSVQVRSGNTIYF. Combining the CDR3 with reference TRBV5-4 and TRBJ1-3 gives the whole variable domain ETGVTQSPTHLIKTRGQQVTLRCSSQSGHNTVSWYQQALGQGPQFIFQYYREEENGRGNFPPRFSGLQFPNYSSELNVNALELDDSALYLCASSVQVRSGNTIYFGEGSWLTVV.

V and J are TRBV28 and TRBJ1-6; D perhaps matches TRBD1 (5 bases). This CDR3 has 14 residues. CDR1 is MDHEN and CDR2 is SYDVKM in the germline V gene. V was cut by 6 bases and J by 9 bases, with 15 bases left in between. The DNA of the CDR3 is TGTGCCAGCAGGATTCAGGGCGGCCTTTCACCCCTCCACTTT. The encoded protein is CASRIQGGLSPLHF.

The count of this clone is one. The CDR3 bases are TGTGCCAGCAGCAACCGGACTAGCGACCACGAGCAGTACTTC. Amino acid sequence: CASSNRTSDHEQYF. The J gene is TRBJ2-7, the V gene TRBV21-1; the table names TRBD2, a call not compared with the DNA. TRBV21-1 is a pseudogene segment. The CDR3 consists of 14 residues.

The chain couples TRBV30 to TRBJ1-4; maybe TRBD1 (6 bases). V lost 7 bases and J 6 bases, leaving 15 bases between the germline ends. Germline assignment: CDR1 GTSNPN and CDR2 SVGIG (reference sequence). CDR3 length: 13 residues. This CDR3 reads CASSGGQDEKLFF. CDR3 DNA sequence: TGTGCCTCTAGCGGGGGGCAAGATGAAAAACTGTTTTTT.

The chain joins TRBV28 to TRBJ1-2, with a weak D call TRBD1 (5 bases). V was pared by 6 bases and J by 4 bases, with 6 bases between. CDR3 length equals 11 residues. The V gene's germline CDR1 is MDHEN and CDR2 SYDVKM. CDR3 loop: CASSDSYGYTF. In DNA form, the CDR3 reads TGTGCCAGCAGCGACAGCTATGGCTACACCTTC.